This T cell receptor (beta chain) was documented in a study of OX40 agonist ivuxolimab in advanced cancers. TCRdb keeps only in-frame clones here, not all; method: immunoSEQ multiplex PCR. The sample lists about 19,000 clones, 75% to 85% occurring once. The sequencing here drew on CD4+ or CD8+ T cells sorted from blood, taken in a trial of the OX40 agonist ivuxolimab. The TCR originated in an adult with an advanced solid tumor such as melanoma, head and neck, liver or kidney cancer.

In DNA form, the CDR3 reads TGTGCCGGGCAGAGGGGACCCCCCGATGGCTACACCTTC. As protein: CAGQRGPPDGYTF. The rearrangement joins TRBV30 to TRBJ1-2; maybe TRBD1 (5 bases). The ends were cut back, 8 bases at V and 6 bases at J, with 19 bases in the middle. Germline V gene lookup returns CDR1 GTSNPN and CDR2 SVGIG (reference sequence). CDR3 length: 13 amino acids.